These 7 T cell receptor beta chains were all obtained from the same sample, sequenced in a study of cytomegalovirus exposure and HLA in healthy donors. 13 Jbeta primers and 60 Vbeta primers were used for the PCR. The repertoire was sequenced with immunoSEQ multiplex PCR; TCRdb's copy has only in-frame clones and lacks some. The sample has tens of thousands of clones, roughly 77% seen once. The sample consisted of PBMCs. The receptors shown here come from a man aged 55 to 70 in good health and CMV-seronegative.

J is TRBJ2-7 and V is TRBV28; 9 nucleotides agree with TRBD1. Germline V lookup: CDR1 MDHEN, CDR2 SYDVKM. Unmatched junction bases numbered 11, after V lost 7 bases and J lost 1 base. CDR3 length: 16 amino acids. This CDR3 reads CASNSGGTGTSYEQYF. CDR3 bases: TGTGCCAGCAACTCGGGCGGGACAGGGACATCCTACGAGCAGTACTTC.

The chain has TRBV5-6 and TRBJ1-2; D gene uncertain. Germline V lookup: CDR1 SGHDT, CDR2 YYEEEE. This CDR3 contains 12 residues. Trimming stripped 0 bases from V and 7 bases from J, with 7 bases between. The CDR3 sequence: CASSLGHGGYTF. As DNA, the CDR3 is TGTGCCAGCAGCTTGGGGCATGGTGGCTACACCTTC.

The rearrangement links TRBV30 to TRBJ2-5, with TRBD2 matching 8 bases. The CDR3 contains 13 residues. Germline V CDR1 and CDR2: GTSNPN, SVGIG (reference sequence). J lost 9 bases, V lost 2 bases, and 8 bases had no gene match. In nucleotides, the CDR3 is TGTGCCTGGAGTAACCGGGGGGGCGGGGCCCAGTACTTC. Protein: CAWSNRGGGAQYF. The complete variable domain, with remaining parts taken from reference TRBV30 and TRBJ2-5, reads SQTIHQWPATLVQPVGSPLSLECTVEGTSNPNLYWYRQAAGRGLQLLFYSVGIGQISSEVPQNLSASRPQDRQFILSSKKLLLSDSGFYLCAWSNRGGGAQYFGPGTRLLVL.

The chain uses TRBV5-1 and TRBJ2-1, with TRBD1 identical over 7 bases. V lost 0 bases, J lost 3 bases, and 3 bases stayed unmatched. Germline V gives CDR1 SGHRS, CDR2 YFSETQ. This CDR3 comprises 15 residues. CDR3 DNA sequence: TGCGCCAGCAGCTTGGGGGGACAGCACTACAATGAGCAGTTCTTC. Translation: CASSLGGQHYNEQFF.

V and J are TRBV10-1 and TRBJ2-3; possible D gene TRBD2, 6 bases. Germline CDR1 reads WNHNN; CDR2 reads SYGVQD (reference sequence). V lost 5 bases to trimming and J lost 2 bases, with 14 bases between them. The CDR3 has 15 amino acids. As DNA, the CDR3 is TGCGCCAGCAGTCCCCGGGAGAAACACACAGATACGCAGTATTTT. Translating it yields CASSPREKHTDTQYF.

V gene TRBV27 combines with J gene TRBJ2-6; no firm D call. Germline V gives CDR1 MNHEY, CDR2 SMNVEV (reference sequence). The CDR3 has 16 residues. V dropped 3 bases and J dropped 0 bases, with 9 bases sitting between them. DNA of the CDR3: TGTGCCAGCAGTTTCCCGTCTAGCTCTGGGGCCAACGTCCTGACTTTC. Protein: CASSFPSSSGANVLTF. Combining the CDR3 with reference TRBV27 and TRBJ2-6 gives the whole variable domain EAQVTQNPRYLITVTGKKLTVTCSQNMNHEYMSWYRQDPGLGLRQIYYSMNVEVTDKGDVPEGYKVSRKEKRNFPLILESPSPNQTSLYFCASSFPSSSGANVLTFGAGSRLTVL.

The genes are TRBV6-6 and TRBJ2-5; 9 nucleotides align to TRBD1. CDR1 is MNHNY and CDR2 is SVGAGI in the germline V gene (reference sequence). V was clipped by 4 bases and J by 5 bases; unmatched bases: 8. The CDR3 has 15 amino acids. The DNA for the CDR3 is TGTGCCAGCAGTTCATACAGGGGGCTAGGGGAGACCCAGTACTTC. Translation gives CASSSYRGLGETQYF.